This TCR beta chain was observed in a study of control samples from healthy donors and cancer patients. Only in-frame clones appear in the TCRdb table, and some are missing; sequencing was by immunoSEQ multiplex PCR. The table lists around 170,000 clones, more than 90% of them singletons, with 1.2% to 1.5% in the top ten. Germline V gene sequence: CDR1 ENHRY, CDR2 SYGVKD. Trimming removed 0 bases at V and 8 bases at J, with 16 bases between. The CDR3 runs 15 residues. V gene TRBV10-3 combines with J gene TRBJ1-2; D gene unclear. This TCR came from a man younger than 40 in good health. Sequenced input: blood. The CDR3, as DNA: TGTGCCATCAGTGAGTCGACGGTCCTCACTCGGGGCTACACCTTC. Its protein is CAISESTVLTRGYTF.